These T cell receptor beta chains were read from a single sample in a study of T-cell reconstitution after alpha-beta-depleted transplantation in children. MiXCR, applied by TCRdb to the PCR reads, yields one record per CDR3 protein. In the table there are hundreds of thousands of distinct CDR3 sequences, just over 7.5% of which are singletons. The sequenced sample was peripheral blood, obtained 360 days after TCRalphabeta/CD19-depleted stem cell transplant. Receptors originate from a female patient between 2 and 15 years old who had a stem cell transplant for Fanconi anemia, so the T cells may come from the graft donor. Each CDR3 is given with its conserved first and last residue. D genes are given only for firm matches. Only part of the rows carry a size: once, few, many, or a class if the clone is expanded.

j_call clone_size cdr3_length d_call v_call cdr3_nt cdr3_aa
TRBJ2-5 NA 16 NA TRBV6-2/TRBV6-3 TGTGCCAGCAGCGACGACCGGGAGATAGCTGTGGAGACCCAGTACTTC CASSDDREIAVETQYF
TRBJ2-5 few 15 NA TRBV4-2 TGTGCCAGCAGCCCTAATATAGATCACCAAGAGACCCAGTACTTC CASSPNIDHQETQYF
TRBJ2-3 many 11 NA TRBV28 TGTGCCAGCAGTTTAGCGATATCGCAGTATTTT CASSLAISQYF
TRBJ2-3 many 15 TRBD2 TRBV7-2 TGTGCCAGCAGCTTTGTAGCGGGAGGGGCAGATACGCAGTATTTT CASSFVAGGADTQYF
TRBJ2-1 few 11 NA TRBV25-1 TGTGCCGGGGGGGGCTGGAATGAGCAGTTCTTC CAGGGWNEQFF
TRBJ1-2 few 14 TRBD1 TRBV28 TGTGCCAGCAGGGGGGCGGGACAGGGTTCCGGCTACACCTTC CASRGAGQGSGYTF
TRBJ2-2 many 16 NA TRBV4-1 TGCGCCAGCAGCCAAGATCGGACCTATAACACCGGGGAGCTGTTTTTT CASSQDRTYNTGELFF
TRBJ1-1 NA 12 TRBD1 TRBV29-1 TGCAGCGTTTGGGACAGGAACACTGAAGCTTTCTTT CSVWDRNTEAFF
TRBJ2-5 many 15 TRBD2 TRBV2 TGTGCCAGCGGGGGAACTAGCGGGAACCAAGAGACCCAGTACTTC CASGGTSGNQETQYF
TRBJ1-1 many 14 TRBD1 TRBV12-3/TRBV12-4 TGTGCCAGCAGTAGGACAGGACTGTTGACTGAAGCTTTCTTT CASSRTGLLTEAFF
TRBJ1-5 NA 13 NA TRBV20-1 TGCAGTGCTAGAGGGTCGGTCAATCAGCCCCAGCATTTT CSARGSVNQPQHF
TRBJ2-5 many 12 NA TRBV29-1 TGCAGCGTTAATAAGGGAAGCGAGACCCAGTACTTC CSVNKGSETQYF
TRBJ2-3 many 14 NA TRBV29-1 TGCAGCGTCGACTTTACAGGGTTTACAGATACGCAGTATTTT CSVDFTGFTDTQYF
TRBJ2-5 many 15 TRBD2 TRBV2 TGTGCCAGCAGTGACCGGACTAGCGGGGGCCCCGCCCAGTACTTC CASSDRTSGGPAQYF
TRBJ2-2 many 13 NA TRBV5-6 TGTGCCAGCAGCTTGGGGGAGACCGGGGAGCTGTTTTTT CASSLGETGELFF
TRBJ2-1 many 14 NA TRBV12-3/TRBV12-4 TGTGCCAGCAGTTATTCCAAGGTTTTCAATGAGCAGTTCTTC CASSYSKVFNEQFF
TRBJ1-5 many 15 NA TRBV12-3/TRBV12-4 TGTGCCAGCAGTTTTGGAAGGTCCGGAGGTCAGCCCCAGCATTTT CASSFGRSGGQPQHF
TRBJ2-6 few 17 TRBD1 TRBV6-2/TRBV6-3 TGTGCCAGCAGTAGTCAACAGGGGAGCTCTGGGGCCAACGTCCTGACTTTC CASSSQQGSSGANVLTF
TRBJ1-4 NA 15 TRBD1 TRBV7-2 TGTGCCAGCAGCTCGAGACAGGGACTTAATGAAAAACTGTTTTTT CASSSRQGLNEKLFF
TRBJ2-7 many 12 NA TRBV29-1 TGCAGCGTTCAGGTAGTTCTCCACGAGCAGTACTTC CSVQVVLHEQYF
TRBJ1-2 many 15 NA TRBV5-5 TGTGCCAGCAGCTTGGTACCGGAAGGGAACTATGGCTACACCTTC CASSLVPEGNYGYTF
TRBJ1-1 many 13 NA TRBV5-1 TGCGCCAGCAGCCCCCAGGCACACACTGAAGCTTTCTTT CASSPQAHTEAFF
TRBJ2-3 NA 13 NA TRBV7-8 TGTGCCAGCAGCACCACTGCCACAGATACGCAGTATTTT CASSTTATDTQYF
TRBJ2-1 few 15 NA TRBV7-2 TGTGCCAGCAGCCCCTCCGGTGCCCCATACAATGAGCAGTTCTTC CASSPSGAPYNEQFF
TRBJ2-3 many 13 TRBD1 TRBV9 TGTGCCAGCAGCCAGGGGGCGGGGGATACGCAGTATTTT CASSQGAGDTQYF
TRBJ1-1 many 10 NA TRBV20-1 TGCAGTGCCCTGGGCTTTGAAGCTTTCTTT CSALGFEAFF
TRBJ1-3 many 17 NA TRBV20-1 TGCAGTGCTAGAGATCTGGGTGCCCCCGTCTCTGGAAACACCATATATTTT CSARDLGAPVSGNTIYF
TRBJ1-3 many 11 NA TRBV28 TGTGCGGCGTGCTCTGGAAACACCATATATTTT CAACSGNTIYF
TRBJ2-1 many 15 TRBD1 TRBV28 TGTGCCAGCAGTTTCGGACAGGGGGCCTACAATGAGCAGTTCTTC CASSFGQGAYNEQFF
TRBJ1-5 NA 15 TRBD1 TRBV20-1 TGCAGTGCGGGCGGACAGGGGAAAGGCGATCAGCCCCAGCATTTT CSAGGQGKGDQPQHF
TRBJ2-2 many 13 NA TRBV6-1 TGTGCCAGCAGTGGACTCCCTTTCGGGGAGCTGTTTTTT CASSGLPFGELFF
TRBJ2-7 few 17 NA TRBV6-2/TRBV6-3 TGTGCCAGCAGTTACTCTTCTCCCCCGGACAGCTCCTACGAGCAGTACTTC CASSYSSPPDSSYEQYF
TRBJ2-2 NA 12 NA TRBV28 TGTGCCGGCAGGGCCCGGACAGGGGAGCTGTTTTTT CAGRARTGELFF
TRBJ2-7 NA 15 TRBD1 TRBV14 TGTGCCAGCAGCCCTGGGAATTGGGACAGAGAGCGGCAGTACTTC CASSPGNWDRERQYF
TRBJ2-2 NA 16 TRBD2 TRBV12-3/TRBV12-4 TGTGCCAGCAGCCCAACTAGCGGGGGGAACACCGGGGAGCTGTTTTTT CASSPTSGGNTGELFF
TRBJ1-1 many 13 NA TRBV6-2/TRBV6-3 TGTGCCAGCAGTTTCCCGCATGACACTGAAGCTTTCTTT CASSFPHDTEAFF
TRBJ2-7 many 16 NA TRBV28 TGTGCCAGCACCCCCACGATCCGGGACAACCACTACGAGCAGTACTTC CASTPTIRDNHYEQYF
TRBJ2-3 many 16 NA TRBV9 TGTGCCAGCAGTCCTTTATCGGGGGATTGGGCAGATACGCAGTATTTT CASSPLSGDWADTQYF
TRBJ2-3 NA 18 TRBD2 TRBV19 TGTGCCAGTAGTGGAGGGACTAGCGGGAGCCCTAGCACAGATACGCAGTATTTT CASSGGTSGSPSTDTQYF
TRBJ2-2 few 16 NA TRBV19 TGTGCCAGTAGTATAGGTAGCCCCCCAAAGGCCGGGGAGCTGTTTTTT CASSIGSPPKAGELFF
TRBJ1-6 many 15 TRBD1 TRBV5-1 TGCGCCAGCAGCTTGGAGGGACAGGGCCGTTCACCCCTCCACTTT CASSLEGQGRSPLHF
TRBJ1-2 many 13 NA TRBV6-1 TGTGCCAGCAGTCCGGACAACTCCTATGGCTACACCTTC CASSPDNSYGYTF
TRBJ1-5 few 14 TRBD1 TRBV27 TGTGCCAGCAGTGTTGGACAGGGGGATGAGCCCCAGCATTTT CASSVGQGDEPQHF
TRBJ2-5 many 15 NA TRBV12-3/TRBV12-4 TGTGCCAGCAGTCCCAGGGCCCCCTTTGGCGAGACCCAGTACTTC CASSPRAPFGETQYF
TRBJ1-1 few 11 NA TRBV25-1 TGTGCCAGCAGTGGTAGGGCTGAAGCTTTCTTT CASSGRAEAFF
TRBJ1-4 many 17 TRBD1 TRBV5-1 TGCGCCAGCCAACACAGGGGGGAAGTGCGAACTAATGAAAAACTGTTTTTT CASQHRGEVRTNEKLFF
TRBJ2-7 many 14 TRBD2 TRBV20-1 TGCAGTGCTAGGGGACTAGCGGGACCCTACGAGCAGTACTTC CSARGLAGPYEQYF
TRBJ2-6 NA 13 NA TRBV20-1 TGCGGACACTCCAGGGGAGGGGCCAACGTCCTGACTTTC CGHSRGGANVLTF
TRBJ1-1 few 18 NA TRBV20-1 TGCAGTGCTAGAGATTCGGGGACACCCATGGTAGTGAACACTGAAGCTTTCTTT CSARDSGTPMVVNTEAFF
TRBJ1-5 many 18 TRBD1 TRBV9 TGTGCCAGCAGCGCGGGACAGGGGGCCTACTATAGCAATCAGCCCCAGCATTTT CASSAGQGAYYSNQPQHF
TRBJ2-1 many 16 NA TRBV7-3 TGTGCCAGCAGCCTAGATCCATTTACCACCTACAATGAGCAGTTCTTC CASSLDPFTTYNEQFF
TRBJ1-6 NA 14 TRBD1 TRBV7-3 TGTGCCAGCAGCTCGGACAGGGGAAATTCACCCCTCCACTTT CASSSDRGNSPLHF
TRBJ1-1 few 17 TRBD1 TRBV24-1 TGTGCCACCAGTGACCCCCGACAGGGAAGGATGAACACTGAAGCTTTCTTT CATSDPRQGRMNTEAFF
TRBJ2-1 NA 16 TRBD1 TRBV11-1 TGTGCCAGCAGCTTAGAGTATCAGGGGGCGAGCAATGAGCAGTTCTTC CASSLEYQGASNEQFF
TRBJ2-2 NA 15 TRBD2 TRBV6-2/TRBV6-3 TGTGCCAGCAGGGAGCGGGGGTCGAACACCGGGGAGCTGTTTTTT CASRERGSNTGELFF
TRBJ2-1 NA 15 TRBD1 TRBV12-3/TRBV12-4 TGTGCCAGCAGCCGGACAGGGGACCCCTACAATGAGCAGTTCTTC CASSRTGDPYNEQFF
TRBJ2-2 many 13 NA TRBV12-3/TRBV12-4 TGTGCCAGCAGTTTATTTGGGGACGGGGAGCTGTTTTTT CASSLFGDGELFF
TRBJ2-3 many 13 NA TRBV29-1 TGCAGCGTTGTCCTAGGGGGGCGGGATACGCAGTATTTT CSVVLGGRDTQYF
TRBJ1-6 many 17 NA TRBV9 TGTGCCAGCAGCCCTTCCTCGGGACCGCTTGGAAATTCACCCCTCCACTTT CASSPSSGPLGNSPLHF